This is a list of T cell receptor beta chains from one sample in a study of blood T cell repertoires in COVID-19. Sequenced by immunoSEQ multiplex PCR; TCRdb stores in-frame clones only, minus some. The sample records 150,000 to 200,000 clones, around 76% being singletons. Material for sequencing was peripheral blood. The receptors stem from a woman between 45 and 65 years old with active or convalescent COVID-19. Each CDR3 is given with its conserved first and last residue. The D gene is left open where the match is weak. Part of the rows lack a size; the others show once, few, many or a class for expanded clones.

J: TRBJ2-3; D: TRBD2; V: TRBV14; size: NA; CDR3: CASSHWREGTDTQYF; DNA: TGTGCCAGCAGCCATTGGCGGGAGGGCACAGATACGCAGTATTTT
J: TRBJ2-5; D: NA; V: TRBV28; size: NA; CDR3: CASMRLQETQYF; DNA: TGTGCCAGCATGCGACTGCAAGAGACCCAGTACTTC
J: TRBJ1-4; D: NA; V: TRBV6-1; size: NA; CDR3: CASSDRSHGDEKLFF; DNA: TGTGCCAGCAGTGACAGATCACACGGGGATGAAAAACTGTTTTTT
J: TRBJ1-6; D: NA; V: TRBV6-5; size: NA; CDR3: CASKGGSHNSPLHF; DNA: TGTGCCAGCAAAGGCGGGAGCCATAATTCACCCCTCCACTTT
J: TRBJ1-5; D: NA; V: TRBV30; size: NA; CDR3: CAWSVEGLKPQHF; DNA: TGTGCCTGGAGTGTAGAGGGTTTAAAGCCCCAGCATTTT
J: TRBJ1-2; D: NA; V: TRBV3-1/TRBV3-2; size: NA; CDR3: CASSLYPGSRGYTF; DNA: TGTGCCAGCAGCCTGTACCCAGGGTCGAGGGGCTACACCTTC
J: TRBJ2-2; D: NA; V: TRBV18; size: few; CDR3: CASSPFAGVAGELFF; DNA: TGTGCCAGCTCACCATTCGCAGGGGTCGCCGGGGAGCTGTTTTTT
J: TRBJ1-1; D: NA; V: TRBV7-8; size: NA; CDR3: CASSSPRGFNTEAFF; DNA: TGTGCCAGCAGCTCCCCCCGGGGTTTCAACACTGAAGCTTTCTTT
J: TRBJ1-6; D: TRBD1; V: TRBV7-2; size: NA; CDR3: CASSLSDRTHNSPLHF; DNA: TGTGCCAGCAGCCTATCGGACAGGACCCACAATTCACCCCTCCACTTT
J: TRBJ2-2; D: NA; V: TRBV7-5; size: NA; CDR3: CVRSRSSDLTANTGELFF; DNA: TGTGTCAGAAGCCGATCCTCTGATTTGACTGCGAACACCGGGGAGCTGTTTTTT
J: TRBJ2-7; D: TRBD1; V: TRBV7-2; size: NA; CDR3: CASSWGDRSYEQYF; DNA: TGTGCCAGCAGCTGGGGGGACAGGTCCTACGAGCAGTACTTC
J: TRBJ1-3; D: NA; V: TRBV28; size: NA; CDR3: CASSPNSGNTIYF; DNA: TGTGCCAGCAGTCCAAACTCTGGAAACACCATATATTTT
J: TRBJ2-1; D: TRBD2; V: TRBV11-3; size: NA; CDR3: CASSLGTSGIYNEQFF; DNA: TGCGCCAGCAGCCTCGGGACTAGCGGGATCTACAATGAGCAGTTCTTC
J: TRBJ2-1; D: NA; V: TRBV28; size: NA; CDR3: CASSGDRYNEQFF; DNA: TGTGCCAGCAGCGGCGACAGGTACAATGAGCAGTTCTTC
J: TRBJ1-1; D: NA; V: TRBV5-1; size: NA; CDR3: CASSLVVGDTEAFF; DNA: TGCGCCAGCAGCTTGGTGGTAGGGGACACTGAAGCTTTCTTT
J: TRBJ2-2; D: NA; V: TRBV28; size: NA; CDR3: CASRPSMGGPGELFF; DNA: TGTGCCAGCAGGCCAAGCATGGGAGGTCCCGGGGAGCTGTTTTTT
J: TRBJ2-7; D: NA; V: TRBV9; size: NA; CDR3: CASSVGAHSYEQYF; DNA: TGTGCCAGCAGCGTAGGGGCCCACTCCTACGAGCAGTACTTC
J: TRBJ1-6; D: TRBD1; V: TRBV30; size: NA; CDR3: CAWRAQGGNSPLHF; DNA: TGTGCCTGGAGAGCCCAGGGGGGAAATTCACCCCTCCACTTT
J: TRBJ1-1; D: NA; V: TRBV2; size: many; CDR3: CASSGTIGANTEAFF; DNA: TGTGCCAGCAGTGGGACAATCGGAGCGAACACTGAAGCTTTCTTT
J: TRBJ1-1; D: NA; V: TRBV7-2; size: NA; CDR3: CASSLEGYRVGDNTEAFF; DNA: TGTGCCAGCAGCTTAGAGGGGTACAGGGTCGGCGATAACACTGAAGCTTTCTTT
J: TRBJ1-1; D: NA; V: TRBV20-1; size: once; CDR3: CSANRNTEAFF; DNA: TGCAGTGCTAACAGGAACACTGAAGCTTTCTTT
J: TRBJ2-3; D: TRBD2; V: TRBV30; size: NA; CDR3: CAWSAYTGGLAGGRDTQYF; DNA: TGTGCCTGGAGCGCCTATACCGGGGGACTAGCGGGAGGAAGAGATACGCAGTATTTT
J: TRBJ1-1; D: NA; V: TRBV7-3; size: many; CDR3: CASSFGENTEAFF; DNA: TGTGCCAGCAGCTTCGGGGAGAACACTGAAGCTTTCTTT
J: TRBJ1-1; D: NA; V: TRBV12-3/TRBV12-4; size: NA; CDR3: CASSRGRDTEAFF; DNA: TGTGCCAGCAGCCGGGGGAGGGACACTGAAGCTTTCTTT
J: TRBJ1-1; D: TRBD1; V: TRBV19; size: once; CDR3: CASSIGTGGEIAFF; DNA: TGTGCCAGTAGTATAGGGACAGGGGGCGAGATAGCTTTCTTT
J: TRBJ1-6; D: TRBD1; V: TRBV30; size: few; CDR3: CAWSPPGTGGLRGNSPLHF; DNA: TGTGCCTGGAGCCCCCCCGGGACAGGGGGTCTCAGGGGTAATTCACCCCTCCACTTT
J: TRBJ2-7; D: TRBD2; V: TRBV28; size: NA; CDR3: CASSPFSVSGSYEQYF; DNA: TGTGCCAGCAGTCCGTTCTCCGTTAGCGGGTCCTACGAGCAGTACTTC
J: TRBJ2-5; D: NA; V: TRBV10-3; size: NA; CDR3: CAIRGGPGETQYF; DNA: TGTGCCATCCGTGGAGGGCCGGGGGAGACCCAGTACTTC
J: TRBJ2-4; D: TRBD1; V: TRBV27; size: few; CDR3: CASRIRGTGTDYAKNIQYF; DNA: TGTGCCAGCAGAATCCGAGGGACAGGGACAGACTATGCCAAAAACATTCAGTACTTC
J: TRBJ2-1; D: TRBD1; V: TRBV7-6; size: NA; CDR3: CASSFGTGYYNEQFF; DNA: TGTGCCAGCAGCTTCGGGACAGGCTATTACAATGAGCAGTTCTTC
J: TRBJ2-5; D: TRBD1; V: TRBV25-1; size: NA; CDR3: CASSGGTGKETQYF; DNA: TGTGCCAGCAGTGGAGGGACAGGGAAAGAGACCCAGTACTTC
J: TRBJ2-7; D: NA; V: TRBV5-1; size: NA; CDR3: CASRPSSDGVYEQYF; DNA: TGCGCCAGCAGGCCGAGCTCGGACGGGGTCTACGAGCAGTACTTC
J: TRBJ2-1; D: NA; V: TRBV18; size: NA; CDR3: CASSPPLTALDEQFF; DNA: TGTGCCAGCTCACCCCCTCTGACTGCCTTGGATGAGCAGTTCTTC
J: TRBJ2-1; D: TRBD2; V: TRBV19; size: NA; CDR3: CASTSGGARNEQFF; DNA: TGTGCCAGTACAAGCGGGGGGGCCCGGAATGAGCAGTTCTTC
J: TRBJ2-3; D: NA; V: TRBV4-1; size: few; CDR3: CASSLSSGTGTDTQYF; DNA: TGCGCCAGCAGCCTCTCCTCCGGGACTGGCACAGATACGCAGTATTTT
J: TRBJ1-4; D: TRBD1; V: TRBV5-1; size: NA; CDR3: CASSLDGRGQQEKLFF; DNA: TGCGCCAGCAGCTTGGATGGCAGGGGGCAGCAAGAAAAACTGTTTTTT
J: TRBJ2-5; D: TRBD1; V: TRBV7-2; size: NA; CDR3: CASSARGQGQETQYF; DNA: TGTGCCAGCAGCGCCCGCGGACAGGGGCAAGAGACCCAGTACTTC
J: TRBJ2-3; D: TRBD2; V: TRBV5-4; size: NA; CDR3: CASSLGLAGGPEDTQYF; DNA: TGTGCCAGCAGCTTGGGACTAGCGGGGGGGCCTGAAGATACGCAGTATTTT
J: TRBJ1-4; D: NA; V: TRBV5-5; size: NA; CDR3: CASSSGGSRNEKLFF; DNA: TGTGCCAGCAGCTCGGGGGGCAGCCGCAATGAAAAACTGTTTTTT
J: TRBJ1-2; D: TRBD1; V: TRBV6-5; size: once; CDR3: CASSSRTGDHGYTF; DNA: TGTGCCAGCAGTAGCCGGACAGGGGATCATGGCTACACCTTC
J: TRBJ2-5; D: TRBD1; V: TRBV6-2/TRBV6-3; size: NA; CDR3: CASSGQGFGETQYF; DNA: TGTGCCAGCAGTGGACAGGGGTTTGGAGAGACCCAGTACTTC
J: TRBJ2-7; D: TRBD1; V: TRBV11-2; size: NA; CDR3: CASSPYSFRDRDEQYF; DNA: TGTGCCAGCAGCCCATATTCCTTCAGGGACAGGGACGAGCAGTACTTC
J: TRBJ1-1; D: NA; V: TRBV20-1; size: NA; CDR3: CSAERGLEAFF; DNA: TGCAGTGCAGAGAGAGGGTTAGAAGCTTTCTTT
J: TRBJ1-2; D: NA; V: TRBV5-3; size: NA; CDR3: CARSPFCRWRNDYGYTF; DNA: TGTGCCAGAAGCCCCTTTTGTCGTTGGAGAAATGACTATGGCTACACCTTC
J: TRBJ2-5; D: NA; V: TRBV30; size: once; CDR3: CAWSIETQYF; DNA: TGTGCCTGGTCCATAGAGACCCAGTACTTC